One and the same sample provided the 2 T cell receptor beta chains below, sequenced in a study of cytomegalovirus exposure and HLA in healthy donors (dated by TCRdb to the late 2010s). The library was built by means of the immunoSEQ multiplex PCR assay. This immuneACCESS table, as held by TCRdb, lists in-frame sequences with V and J called but not all clones. Of the missing ones, under half trace to an unresolved V gene in checked studies; the others have no known cause. A total of about 220,000 clones appear in this sample, around 88% of them only once. The ten largest make up about 2.7% of the sample. The sample comprised PBMCs. These receptors all come from a woman aged 18-29 years in good health and CMV-seronegative.

This clone was recorded once. The rearrangement joins TRBV11-2 to TRBJ1-1; D is ambiguous. V lost 0 bases and J 5 bases, leaving 7 bases between the germline ends. This CDR3 comprises 13 residues. Germline CDR1 reads SGHAT; CDR2 reads FQNNGV. CDR3 sequence (DNA): TGTGCCAGCAGCTTAGATTCGGGGACTGAAGCTTTCTTT. Its protein product is CASSLDSGTEAFF. The full variable domain, rest sourced from reference TRBV11-2 and TRBJ1-1, is EAGVAQSPRYKIIEKRQSVAFWCNPISGHATLYWYQQILGQGPKLLIQFQNNGVVDDSQLPKDRFSAERLKGVDSTLKIQPAKLEDSAVYLCASSLDSGTEAFFGQGTRLTVV.

The chain joins TRBV5-8 to TRBJ1-2; possibly TRBD1 for D (5 bases). Germline assignment: CDR1 SGHTS and CDR2 YDEGEE. The CDR3 covers 16 residues. The V gene lost 0 bases and the J gene lost 3 bases, with 15 bases spanning the gap. This chain's CDR3 is CASSLAISARDYGYTF. Written as DNA, the CDR3 is TGTGCCAGCAGCTTGGCCATTTCTGCCAGGGACTATGGCTACACCTTC.